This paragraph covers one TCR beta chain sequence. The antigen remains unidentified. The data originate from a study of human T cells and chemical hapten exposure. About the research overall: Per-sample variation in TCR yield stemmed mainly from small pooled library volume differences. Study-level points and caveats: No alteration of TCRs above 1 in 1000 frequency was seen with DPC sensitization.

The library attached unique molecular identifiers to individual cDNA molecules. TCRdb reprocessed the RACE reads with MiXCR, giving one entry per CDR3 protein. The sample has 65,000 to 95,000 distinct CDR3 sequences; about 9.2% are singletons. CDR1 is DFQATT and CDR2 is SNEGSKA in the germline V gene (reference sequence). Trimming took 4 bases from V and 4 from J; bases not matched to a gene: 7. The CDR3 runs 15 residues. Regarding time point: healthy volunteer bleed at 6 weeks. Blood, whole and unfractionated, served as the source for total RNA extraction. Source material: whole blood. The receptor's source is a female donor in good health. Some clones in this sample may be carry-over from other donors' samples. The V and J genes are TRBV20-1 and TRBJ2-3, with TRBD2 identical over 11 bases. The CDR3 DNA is TGCAGTGCTATGGGTAGCGGGGGGGCCGCAGATACGCAGTATTTT. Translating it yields CSAMGSGGAADTQYF.